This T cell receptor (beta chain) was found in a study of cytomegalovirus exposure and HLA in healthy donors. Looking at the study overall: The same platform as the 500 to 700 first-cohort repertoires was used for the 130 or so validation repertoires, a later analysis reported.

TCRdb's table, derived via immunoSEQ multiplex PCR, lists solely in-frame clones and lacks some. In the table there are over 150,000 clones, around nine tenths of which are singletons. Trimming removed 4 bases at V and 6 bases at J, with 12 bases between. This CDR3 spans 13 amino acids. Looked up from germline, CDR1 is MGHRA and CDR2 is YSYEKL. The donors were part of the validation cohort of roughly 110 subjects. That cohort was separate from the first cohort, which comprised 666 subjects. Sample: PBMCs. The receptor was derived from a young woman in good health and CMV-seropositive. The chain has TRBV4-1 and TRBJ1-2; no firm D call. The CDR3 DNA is TGCGCCAGCAGCCGAGCGCGCGGGGATGGCTACACCTTC. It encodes CASSRARGDGYTF.